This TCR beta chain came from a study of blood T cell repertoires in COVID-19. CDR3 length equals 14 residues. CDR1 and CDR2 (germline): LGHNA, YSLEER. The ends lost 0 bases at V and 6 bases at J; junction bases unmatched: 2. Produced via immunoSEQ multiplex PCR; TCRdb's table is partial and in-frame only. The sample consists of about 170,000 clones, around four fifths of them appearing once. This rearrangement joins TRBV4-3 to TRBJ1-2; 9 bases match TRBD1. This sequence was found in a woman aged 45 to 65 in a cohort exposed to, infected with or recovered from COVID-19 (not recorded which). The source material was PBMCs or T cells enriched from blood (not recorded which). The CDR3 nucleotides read TGCGCCAGCAGCCAAGACCGACAGGGGGATGGCTACACCTTC. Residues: CASSQDRQGDGYTF.